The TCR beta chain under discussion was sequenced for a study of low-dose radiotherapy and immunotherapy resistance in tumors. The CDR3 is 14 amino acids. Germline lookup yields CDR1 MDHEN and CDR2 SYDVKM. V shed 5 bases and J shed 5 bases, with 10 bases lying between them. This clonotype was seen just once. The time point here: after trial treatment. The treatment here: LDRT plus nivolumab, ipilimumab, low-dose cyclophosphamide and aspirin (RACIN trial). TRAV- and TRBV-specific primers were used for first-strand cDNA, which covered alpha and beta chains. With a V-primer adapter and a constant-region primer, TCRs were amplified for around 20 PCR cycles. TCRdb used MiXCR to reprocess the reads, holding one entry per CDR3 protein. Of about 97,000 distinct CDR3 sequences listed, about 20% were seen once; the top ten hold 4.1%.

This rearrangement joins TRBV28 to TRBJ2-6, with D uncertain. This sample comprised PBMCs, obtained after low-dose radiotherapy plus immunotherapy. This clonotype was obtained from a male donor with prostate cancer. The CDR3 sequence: CASSPLRRANVLTF. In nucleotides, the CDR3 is TGTGCCAGCAGTCCCCTCCGGAGGGCCAACGTCCTGACTTTC.